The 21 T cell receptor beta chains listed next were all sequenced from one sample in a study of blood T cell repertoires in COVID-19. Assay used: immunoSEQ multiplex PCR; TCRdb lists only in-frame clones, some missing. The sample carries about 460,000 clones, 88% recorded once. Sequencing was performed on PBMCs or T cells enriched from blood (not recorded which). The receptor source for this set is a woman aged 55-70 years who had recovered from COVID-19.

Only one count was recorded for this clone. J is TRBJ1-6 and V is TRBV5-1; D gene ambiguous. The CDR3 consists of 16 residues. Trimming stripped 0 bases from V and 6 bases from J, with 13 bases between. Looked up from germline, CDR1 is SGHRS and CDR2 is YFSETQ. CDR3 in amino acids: CASSLGQQLSNSPLHF. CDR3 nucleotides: TGCGCCAGCAGCTTGGGACAACAGTTGAGTAATTCACCCCTCCACTTT.

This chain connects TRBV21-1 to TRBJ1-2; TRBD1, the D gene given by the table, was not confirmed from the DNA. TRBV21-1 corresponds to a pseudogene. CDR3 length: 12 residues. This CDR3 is CASWGGNYGYTF. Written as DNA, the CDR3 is TGTGCCAGCTGGGGCGGTAACTATGGCTACACCTTC.

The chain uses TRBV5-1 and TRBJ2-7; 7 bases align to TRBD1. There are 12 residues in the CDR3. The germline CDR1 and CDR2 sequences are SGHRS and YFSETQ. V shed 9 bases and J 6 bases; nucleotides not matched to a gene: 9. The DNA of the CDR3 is TGCGCCACCCAGGACAGGCAGGGCGAGCAGTACTTC. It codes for CATQDRQGEQYF. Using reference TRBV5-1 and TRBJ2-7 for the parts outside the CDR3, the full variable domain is KAGVTQTPRYLIKTRGQQVTLSCSPISGHRSVSWYQQTPGQGLQFLFEYFSETQRNKGNFPGRFSGRQFSNSRSEMNVSTLELGDSALYLCATQDRQGEQYFGPGTRLTVT.

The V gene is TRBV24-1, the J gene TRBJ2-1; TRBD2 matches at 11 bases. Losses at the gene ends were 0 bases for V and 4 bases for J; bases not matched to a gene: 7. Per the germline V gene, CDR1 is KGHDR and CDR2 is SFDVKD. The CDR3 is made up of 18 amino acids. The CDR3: CATSDLASGGLTYNEQFF. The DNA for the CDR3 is TGTGCCACCAGTGATTTGGCTAGCGGGGGGTTAACATACAATGAGCAGTTCTTC.

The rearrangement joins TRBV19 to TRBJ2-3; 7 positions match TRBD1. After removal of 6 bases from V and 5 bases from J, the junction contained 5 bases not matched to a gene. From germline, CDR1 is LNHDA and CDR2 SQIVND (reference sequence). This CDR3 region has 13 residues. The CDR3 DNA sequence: TGTGCCAGTAGATGGACAGGAGGAGATACGCAGTATTTT. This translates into CASRWTGGDTQYF.

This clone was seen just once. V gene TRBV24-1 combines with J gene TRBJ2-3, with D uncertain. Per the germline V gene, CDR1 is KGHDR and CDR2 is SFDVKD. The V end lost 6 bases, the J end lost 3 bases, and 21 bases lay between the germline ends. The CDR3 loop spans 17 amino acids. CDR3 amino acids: CATSPLGSFKMTDTQYF. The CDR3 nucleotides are TGTGCCACCAGTCCTCTCGGGTCGTTTAAGATGACAGATACGCAGTATTTT.

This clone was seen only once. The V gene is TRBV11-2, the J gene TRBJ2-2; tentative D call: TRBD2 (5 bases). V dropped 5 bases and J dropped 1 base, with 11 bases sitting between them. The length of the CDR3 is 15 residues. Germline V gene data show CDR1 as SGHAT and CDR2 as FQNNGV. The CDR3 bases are TGTGCCAGCAGCATCATCCGGGGGAACACCGGGGAGCTGTTTTTT. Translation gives CASSIIRGNTGELFF.

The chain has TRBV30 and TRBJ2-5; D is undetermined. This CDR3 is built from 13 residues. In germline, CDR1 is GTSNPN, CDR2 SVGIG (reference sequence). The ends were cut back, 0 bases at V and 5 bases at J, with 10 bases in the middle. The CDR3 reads CAWSVAHSETQYF. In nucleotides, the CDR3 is TGTGCCTGGAGTGTAGCTCATTCGGAGACCCAGTACTTC.

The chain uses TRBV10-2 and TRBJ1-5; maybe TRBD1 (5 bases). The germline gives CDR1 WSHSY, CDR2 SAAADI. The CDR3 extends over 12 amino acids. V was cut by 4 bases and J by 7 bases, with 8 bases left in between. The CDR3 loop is CASSVTEQPQHF. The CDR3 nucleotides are TGCGCCAGCAGTGTGACAGAACAGCCCCAGCATTTT.

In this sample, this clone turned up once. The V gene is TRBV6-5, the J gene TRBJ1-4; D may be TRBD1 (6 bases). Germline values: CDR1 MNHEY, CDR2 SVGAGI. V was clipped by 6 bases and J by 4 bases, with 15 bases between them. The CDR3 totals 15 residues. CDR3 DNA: TGTGCCAGCAGCCTATTACAGGGCCTTAATGAAAAACTGTTTTTT. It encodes CASSLLQGLNEKLFF.

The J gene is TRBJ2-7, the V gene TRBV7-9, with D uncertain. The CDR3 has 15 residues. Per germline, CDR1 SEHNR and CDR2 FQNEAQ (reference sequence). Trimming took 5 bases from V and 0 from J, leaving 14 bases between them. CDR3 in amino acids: CASSPDRVSSYEQYF. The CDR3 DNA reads TGTGCCAGCAGCCCCGACCGGGTGAGCTCCTACGAGCAGTACTTC.

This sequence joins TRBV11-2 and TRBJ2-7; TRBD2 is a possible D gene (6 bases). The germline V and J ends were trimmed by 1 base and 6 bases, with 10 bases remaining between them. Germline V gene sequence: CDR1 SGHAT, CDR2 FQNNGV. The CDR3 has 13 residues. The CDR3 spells CASSLGGVGEQYV. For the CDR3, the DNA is TGTGCCAGCAGCTTAGGGGGGGTCGGCGAGCAGTACGTC.

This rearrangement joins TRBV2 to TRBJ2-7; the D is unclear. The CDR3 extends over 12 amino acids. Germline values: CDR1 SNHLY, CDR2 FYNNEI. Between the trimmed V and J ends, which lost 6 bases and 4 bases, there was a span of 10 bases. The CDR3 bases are TGTGCCAGCAGCCTCGGGTCTTACGAGCAGTACGTC. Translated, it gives CASSLGSYEQYV.

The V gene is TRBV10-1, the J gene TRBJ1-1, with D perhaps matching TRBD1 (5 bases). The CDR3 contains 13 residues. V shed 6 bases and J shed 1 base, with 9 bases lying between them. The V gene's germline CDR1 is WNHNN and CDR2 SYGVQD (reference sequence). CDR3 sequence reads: CASSGDRNTEAFF. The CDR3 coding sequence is TGCGCCAGCAGCGGCGACAGGAACACTGAAGCTTTCTTT.

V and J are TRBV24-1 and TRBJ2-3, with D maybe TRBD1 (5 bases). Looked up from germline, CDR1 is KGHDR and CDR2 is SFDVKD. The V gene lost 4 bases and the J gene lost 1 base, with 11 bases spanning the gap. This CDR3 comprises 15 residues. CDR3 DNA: TGTGCCACCAGTGACCAGGGTCTAGGCACAGATACGCAGTATTTT. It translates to CATSDQGLGTDTQYF.

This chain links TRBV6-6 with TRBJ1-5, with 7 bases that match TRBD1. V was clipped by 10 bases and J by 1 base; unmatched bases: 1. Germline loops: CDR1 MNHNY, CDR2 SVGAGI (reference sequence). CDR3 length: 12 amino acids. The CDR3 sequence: CATTGSNQPQHF. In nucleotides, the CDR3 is TGTGCCACGACAGGGAGCAATCAGCCCCAGCATTTT.

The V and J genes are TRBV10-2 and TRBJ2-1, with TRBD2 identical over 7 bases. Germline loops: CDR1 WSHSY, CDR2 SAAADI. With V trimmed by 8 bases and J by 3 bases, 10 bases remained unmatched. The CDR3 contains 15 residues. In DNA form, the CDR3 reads TGCGCCAGCCGGGTTGAGCGGGGTTACTACAATGAGCAGTTCTTC. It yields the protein CASRVERGYYNEQFF.

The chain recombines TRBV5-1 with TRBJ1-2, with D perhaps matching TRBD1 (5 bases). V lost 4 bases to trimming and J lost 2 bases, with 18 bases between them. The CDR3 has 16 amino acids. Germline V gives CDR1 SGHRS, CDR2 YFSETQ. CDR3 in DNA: TGCGCCAGCAGCACCCCTGAGAGGGGAGGAAACTATGGCTACACCTTC. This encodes CASSTPERGGNYGYTF.

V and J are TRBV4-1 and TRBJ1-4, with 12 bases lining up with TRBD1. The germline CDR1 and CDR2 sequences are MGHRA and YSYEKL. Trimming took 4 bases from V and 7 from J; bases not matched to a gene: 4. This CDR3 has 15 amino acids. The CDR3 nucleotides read TGCGCCAGCAGCCGATGGGGACAGGGGGCTGAAAAACTGTTTTTT. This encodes CASSRWGQGAEKLFF.

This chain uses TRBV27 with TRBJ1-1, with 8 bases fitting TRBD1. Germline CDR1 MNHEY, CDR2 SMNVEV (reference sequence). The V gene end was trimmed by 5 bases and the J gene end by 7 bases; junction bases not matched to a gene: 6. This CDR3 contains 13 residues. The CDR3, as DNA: TGTGCCAGCAGTCCACGGACAGGGTTTGAAGCTTTCTTT. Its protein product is CASSPRTGFEAFF.

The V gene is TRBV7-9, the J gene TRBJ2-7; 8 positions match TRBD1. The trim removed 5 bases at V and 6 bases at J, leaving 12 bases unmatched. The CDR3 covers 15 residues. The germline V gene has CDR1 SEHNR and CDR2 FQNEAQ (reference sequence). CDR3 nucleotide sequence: TGTGCCAGCAGCCCCCAGGACAGGGCGCCTCTCGAGCAGTACTTC. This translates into CASSPQDRAPLEQYF.